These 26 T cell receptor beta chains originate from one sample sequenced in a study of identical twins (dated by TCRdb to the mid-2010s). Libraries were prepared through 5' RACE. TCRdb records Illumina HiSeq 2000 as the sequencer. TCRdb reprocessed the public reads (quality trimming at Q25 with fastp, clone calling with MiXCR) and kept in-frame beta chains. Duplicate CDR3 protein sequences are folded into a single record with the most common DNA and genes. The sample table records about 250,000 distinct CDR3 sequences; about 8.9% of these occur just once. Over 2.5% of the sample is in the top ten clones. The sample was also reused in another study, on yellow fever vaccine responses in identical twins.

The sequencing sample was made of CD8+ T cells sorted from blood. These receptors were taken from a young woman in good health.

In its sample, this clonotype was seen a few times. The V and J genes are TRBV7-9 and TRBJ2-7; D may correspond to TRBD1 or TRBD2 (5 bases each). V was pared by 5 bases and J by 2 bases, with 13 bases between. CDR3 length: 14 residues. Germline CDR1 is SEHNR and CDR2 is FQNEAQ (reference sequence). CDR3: CASSNRDGPYEQYF. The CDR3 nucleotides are TGTGCCAGCAGCAACCGGGACGGCCCCTACGAGCAGTACTTC.

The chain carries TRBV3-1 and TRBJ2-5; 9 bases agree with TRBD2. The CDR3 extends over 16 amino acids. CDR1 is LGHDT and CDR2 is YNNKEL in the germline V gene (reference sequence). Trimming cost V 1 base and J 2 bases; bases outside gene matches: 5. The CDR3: CASSQGFTSGQETQYF. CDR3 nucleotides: TGTGCCAGCAGCCAAGGGTTCACTAGCGGGCAAGAGACCCAGTACTTC.

The CDR3 here is CSATVDWLYNEQFF. CDR3 sequence (DNA): TGCAGTGCTACCGTGGACTGGCTCTACAATGAGCAGTTCTTC. The chain carries TRBV20-1 and TRBJ2-1; a weak D match, TRBD2 (5 bases). Germline V gene data show CDR1 as DFQATT and CDR2 as SNEGSKA (reference sequence). The CDR3 contains 14 residues. The germline V and J ends were trimmed by 4 bases and 3 bases, with 13 bases remaining between them.

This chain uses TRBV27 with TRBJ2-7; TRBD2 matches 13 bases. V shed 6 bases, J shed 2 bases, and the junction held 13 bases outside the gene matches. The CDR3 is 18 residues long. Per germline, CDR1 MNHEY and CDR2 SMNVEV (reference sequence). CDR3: CASRGLTSGRNRAYEQYF. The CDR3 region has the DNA TGTGCCAGCAGGGGCCTGACTAGCGGGAGGAATAGAGCCTACGAGCAGTACTTC.

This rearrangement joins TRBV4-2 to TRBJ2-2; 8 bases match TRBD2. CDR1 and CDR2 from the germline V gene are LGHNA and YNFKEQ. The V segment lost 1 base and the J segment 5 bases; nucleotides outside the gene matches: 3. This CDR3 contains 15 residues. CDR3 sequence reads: CASSQGASGTGELFF. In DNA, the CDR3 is TGTGCCAGCAGCCAAGGGGCTAGCGGGACCGGGGAGCTGTTTTTT.

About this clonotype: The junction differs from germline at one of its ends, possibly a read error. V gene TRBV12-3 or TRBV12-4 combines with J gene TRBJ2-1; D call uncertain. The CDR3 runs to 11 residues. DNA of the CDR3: TGTGCCAGCAGTTTTTCCGGCCCCCCCTCCTTC. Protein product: CASSFSGPPSF.

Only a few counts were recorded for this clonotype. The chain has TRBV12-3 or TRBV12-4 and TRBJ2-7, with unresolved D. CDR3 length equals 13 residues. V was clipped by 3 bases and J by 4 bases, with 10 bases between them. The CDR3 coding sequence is TGTGCCAGCAGTTTCATGAGTGGGTACGAGCAGTACTTC. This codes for CASSFMSGYEQYF.

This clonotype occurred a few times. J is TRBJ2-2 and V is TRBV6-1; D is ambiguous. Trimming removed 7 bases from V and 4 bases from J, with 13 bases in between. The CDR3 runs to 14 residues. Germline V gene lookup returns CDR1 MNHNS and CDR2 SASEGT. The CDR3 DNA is TGTGCCAGCAAGGACCTTCCCGGCACCGGGGAGCTGTTTTTT. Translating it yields CASKDLPGTGELFF.

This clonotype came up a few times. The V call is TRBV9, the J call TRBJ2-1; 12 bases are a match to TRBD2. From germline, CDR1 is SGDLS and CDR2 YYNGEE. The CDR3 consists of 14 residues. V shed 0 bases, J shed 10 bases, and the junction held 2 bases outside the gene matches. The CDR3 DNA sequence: TGTGCCAGCAGCGTAGAACTAGCGGGGGGAGAGCAGTTCTTC. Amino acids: CASSVELAGGEQFF.

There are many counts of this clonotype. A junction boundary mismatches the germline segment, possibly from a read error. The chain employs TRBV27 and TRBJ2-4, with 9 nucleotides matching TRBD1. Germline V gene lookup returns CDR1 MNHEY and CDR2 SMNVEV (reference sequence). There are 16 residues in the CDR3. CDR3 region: CASSLSGQGGGNIKYF. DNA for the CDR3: TGTGCCAGCAGTTTATCGGGACAGGGAGGGGGAAACATTAAGTACTTC.

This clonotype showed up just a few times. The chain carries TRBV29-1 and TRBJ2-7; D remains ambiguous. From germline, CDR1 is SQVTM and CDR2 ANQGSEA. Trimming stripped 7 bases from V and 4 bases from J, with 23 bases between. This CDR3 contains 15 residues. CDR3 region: CSARPTAVGSYEQYF. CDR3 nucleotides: TGCAGCGCCCGCCCGACGGCGGTGGGCTCTTACGAGCAGTACTTC.

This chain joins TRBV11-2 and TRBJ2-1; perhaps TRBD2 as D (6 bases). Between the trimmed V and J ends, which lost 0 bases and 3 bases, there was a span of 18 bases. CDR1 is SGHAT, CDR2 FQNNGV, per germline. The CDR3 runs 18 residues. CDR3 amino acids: CASSLEGSRDSLYNEQFF. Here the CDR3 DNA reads TGTGCCAGCAGCTTAGAGGGAAGCCGGGACTCTCTCTACAATGAGCAGTTCTTC. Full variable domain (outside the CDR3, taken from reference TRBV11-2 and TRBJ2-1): EAGVAQSPRYKIIEKRQSVAFWCNPISGHATLYWYQQILGQGPKLLIQFQNNGVVDDSQLPKDRFSAERLKGVDSTLKIQPAKLEDSAVYLCASSLEGSRDSLYNEQFFGPGTRLTVL.

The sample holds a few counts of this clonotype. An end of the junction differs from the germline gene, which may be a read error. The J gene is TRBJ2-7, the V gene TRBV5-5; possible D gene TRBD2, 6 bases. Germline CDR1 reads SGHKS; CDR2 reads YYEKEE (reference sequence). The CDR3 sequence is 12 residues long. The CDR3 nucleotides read TGTGCCAGCAGCTGGGACTCCCACGAGCAGTACTTC. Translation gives CASSWDSHEQYF.

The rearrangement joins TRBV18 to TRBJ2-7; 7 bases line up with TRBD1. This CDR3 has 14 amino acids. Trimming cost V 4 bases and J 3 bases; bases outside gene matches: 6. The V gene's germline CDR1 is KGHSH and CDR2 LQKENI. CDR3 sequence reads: CASSLGTESYEQYF. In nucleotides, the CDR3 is TGTGCCAGCTCACTGGGGACAGAAAGCTACGAGCAGTACTTC.

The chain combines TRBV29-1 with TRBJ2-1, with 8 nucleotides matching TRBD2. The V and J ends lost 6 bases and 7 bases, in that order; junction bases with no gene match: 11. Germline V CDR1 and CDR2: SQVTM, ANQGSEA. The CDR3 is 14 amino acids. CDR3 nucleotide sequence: TGCAGCGTCTGGCGGGAGGAAGTGGGAAATGAGCAGTTCTTC. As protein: CSVWREEVGNEQFF.

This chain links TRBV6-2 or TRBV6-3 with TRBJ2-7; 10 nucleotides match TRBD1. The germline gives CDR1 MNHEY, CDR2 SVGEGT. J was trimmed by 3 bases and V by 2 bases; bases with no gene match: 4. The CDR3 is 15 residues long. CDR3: CASSYDRDRGYEQYF. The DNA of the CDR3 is TGTGCCAGCAGTTACGATCGGGACAGGGGCTACGAGCAGTACTTC.

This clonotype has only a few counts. CDR3 in amino acids: CASTYSGSLETQYF. The CDR3 coding sequence is TGTGCCAGCACCTATAGCGGGAGTCTGGAGACCCAGTACTTC. The V and J genes are TRBV6-1 and TRBJ2-5; 9 positions match TRBD2. Germline trimming cut 7 bases from V and 5 bases from J; bases unmatched to any gene: 8. Germline-derived CDR1 and CDR2 are MNHNS and SASEGT. The CDR3 spans 14 residues.

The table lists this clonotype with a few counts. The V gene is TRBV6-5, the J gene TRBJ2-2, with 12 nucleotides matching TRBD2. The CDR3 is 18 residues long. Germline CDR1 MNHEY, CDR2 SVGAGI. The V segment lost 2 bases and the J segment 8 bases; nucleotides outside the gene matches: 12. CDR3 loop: CASSYPTLAGGFWGELFF. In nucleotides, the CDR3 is TGTGCCAGCAGTTACCCCACACTAGCGGGAGGTTTTTGGGGGGAGCTGTTTTTT.

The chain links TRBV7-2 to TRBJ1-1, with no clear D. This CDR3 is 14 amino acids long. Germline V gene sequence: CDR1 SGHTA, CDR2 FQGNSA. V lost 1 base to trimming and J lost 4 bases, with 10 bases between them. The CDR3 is CASSLDWAPTEAFF. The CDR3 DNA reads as TGTGCCAGCAGCTTAGATTGGGCCCCCACTGAAGCTTTCTTT.

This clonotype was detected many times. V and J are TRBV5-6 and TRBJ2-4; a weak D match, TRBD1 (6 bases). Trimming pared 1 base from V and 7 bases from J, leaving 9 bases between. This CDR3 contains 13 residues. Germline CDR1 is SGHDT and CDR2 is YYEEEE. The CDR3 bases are TGTGCCAGCAGCTTGACAGGGTATAACATTCAGTACTTC. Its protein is CASSLTGYNIQYF.

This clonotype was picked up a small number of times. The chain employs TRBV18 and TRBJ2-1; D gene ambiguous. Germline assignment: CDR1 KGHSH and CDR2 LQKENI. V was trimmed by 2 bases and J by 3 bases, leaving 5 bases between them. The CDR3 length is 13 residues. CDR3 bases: TGTGCCAGCTCACCAATGGGCTACAATGAGCAGTTCTTC. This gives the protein CASSPMGYNEQFF.

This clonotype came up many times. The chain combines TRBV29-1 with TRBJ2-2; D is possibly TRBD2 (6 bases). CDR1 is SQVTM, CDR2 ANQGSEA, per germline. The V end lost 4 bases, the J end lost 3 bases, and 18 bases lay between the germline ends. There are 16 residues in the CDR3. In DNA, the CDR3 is TGCAGCGTTGGTGTCAGCGAGTGGGGGGACACCGGGGAGCTGTTTTTT. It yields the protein CSVGVSEWGDTGELFF.

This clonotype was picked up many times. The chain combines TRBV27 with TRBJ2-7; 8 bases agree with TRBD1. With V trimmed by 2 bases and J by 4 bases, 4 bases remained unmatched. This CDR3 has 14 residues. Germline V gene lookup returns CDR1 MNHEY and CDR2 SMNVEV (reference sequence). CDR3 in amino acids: CASSLQGAQYEQYF. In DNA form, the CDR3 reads TGTGCCAGCAGTTTACAGGGGGCGCAATACGAGCAGTACTTC.

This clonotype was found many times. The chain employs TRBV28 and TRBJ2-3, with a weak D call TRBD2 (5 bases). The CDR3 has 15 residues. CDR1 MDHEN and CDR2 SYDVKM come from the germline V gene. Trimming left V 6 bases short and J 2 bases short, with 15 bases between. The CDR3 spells CASSFLGDFTDTQYF. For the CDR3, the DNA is TGTGCCAGCAGCTTCCTCGGGGATTTCACAGATACGCAGTATTTT.

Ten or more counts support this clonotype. CDR3 loop: CASKGGEVGELFF. The CDR3 nucleotides read TGTGCCAGCAAAGGGGGCGAGGTCGGGGAGCTGTTTTTT. The chain joins TRBV6-1 to TRBJ2-2; 7 positions agree with TRBD1. Per germline, CDR1 MNHNS and CDR2 SASEGT. The CDR3 covers 13 residues. Trimming took 7 bases from V and 7 from J; bases not matched to a gene: 6.

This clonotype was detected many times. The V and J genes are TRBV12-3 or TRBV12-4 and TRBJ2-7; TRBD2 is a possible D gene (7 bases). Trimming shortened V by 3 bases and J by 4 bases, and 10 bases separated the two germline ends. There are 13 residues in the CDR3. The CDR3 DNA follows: TGTGCCAGCAGTTTCGGGGGGCTTTACGAGCAGTACTTC. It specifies CASSFGGLYEQYF.